These 28 T cell receptor beta chains share one sample of origin, sequenced in a study of shared clonotypes between healthy human individuals. The repertoire was sequenced with immunoSEQ multiplex PCR; TCRdb's copy has only in-frame clones and lacks some. The profile shows roughly 2,000,000 clones, roughly 95% of them singletons. CD45RO-negative, CCR7-selected cells formed the naive CD8 fraction, which excluded terminally differentiated effector memory CD45RA+ cells. What was sequenced was naive CD8+ T cells sorted from blood. The receptors originated from a man aged 18 to 30 in good health.

V usage is TRBV13 and J usage is TRBJ2-7, with unresolved D. This CDR3 has 13 amino acids. From germline, CDR1 is PRHDT and CDR2 FYEKMQ (reference sequence). V was cut by 1 base and J by 6 bases, with 10 bases left in between. CDR3 nucleotides: TGTGCCAGCAGCTTAGTTCTCAGCAGCGAGCAGTACTTC. Translated: CASSLVLSSEQYF.

The chain combines TRBV28 with TRBJ2-7, with D maybe TRBD1 (5 bases). V was cut by 1 base and J by 2 bases, with 9 bases left in between. This CDR3 spans 14 amino acids. Per the germline V gene, CDR1 is MDHEN and CDR2 is SYDVKM. The CDR3 region is CASSLFDRTYEQYF. The CDR3 DNA reads TGTGCCAGCAGTTTATTCGACAGAACCTACGAGCAGTACTTC. The variable domain in full, with the rest retrieved from reference TRBV28 and TRBJ2-7, is DVKVTQSSRYLVKRTGEKVFLECVQDMDHENMFWYRQDPGLGLRLIYFSYDVKMKEKGDIPEGYSVSREKKERFSLILESASTNQTSMYLCASSLFDRTYEQYFGPGTRLTVT.

This chain connects TRBV19 to TRBJ2-7, with TRBD1 identical over 8 bases. V dropped 1 base and J dropped 2; count of bases not matched to a gene: 7. There are 16 residues in the CDR3. CDR1 and CDR2 (germline): LNHDA, SQIVND (reference sequence). CDR3 protein: CASSIGEGTGAYEQYF. As DNA, the CDR3 is TGTGCCAGTAGTATAGGGGAAGGGACAGGAGCCTACGAGCAGTACTTC. Full variable domain (rest looked up from reference TRBV19 and TRBJ2-7): DGGITQSPKYLFRKEGQNVTLSCEQNLNHDAMYWYRQDPGQGLRLIYYSQIVNDFQKGDIAEGYSVSREKKESFPLTVTSAQKNPTAFYLCASSIGEGTGAYEQYFGPGTRLTVT.

The chain carries TRBV7-2 and TRBJ2-7, with 7 bases fitting TRBD1. Trimming removed 5 bases from V and 0 bases from J; junction bases left unmatched: 7. Germline lookup yields CDR1 SGHTA and CDR2 FQGNSA. The length of the CDR3 is 15 residues. In DNA, the CDR3 is TGTGCCAGCAGCCACCACCACAGGGGCTCCTACGAGCAGTACTTC. As protein: CASSHHHRGSYEQYF.

This CDR3 reads CASSLKSSYEQYF. The CDR3 DNA is TGTGCCAGCAGCTTGAAGTCGTCCTACGAGCAGTACTTC. This chain links TRBV5-4 with TRBJ2-7, with D unresolved. Trimming left V 1 base short and J 1 base short, with 6 bases between. Germline CDR1 SGHNT, CDR2 YYREEE (reference sequence). The CDR3 runs 13 residues. Full variable domain (missing parts from reference TRBV5-4 and TRBJ2-7): ETGVTQSPTHLIKTRGQQVTLRCSSQSGHNTVSWYQQALGQGPQFIFQYYREEENGRGNFPPRFSGLQFPNYSSELNVNALELDDSALYLCASSLKSSYEQYFGPGTRLTVT.

The chain carries TRBV4-3 and TRBJ2-2, with D perhaps TRBD2 (5 bases). Germline assignment: CDR1 LGHNA and CDR2 YSLEER. CDR3 size: 13 residues. V was clipped by 3 bases and J by 7 bases, with 9 bases between them. The CDR3 reads CASSHLEGGELFF. The CDR3 DNA reads as TGCGCCAGCAGCCATCTAGAGGGCGGGGAGCTGTTTTTT.

The V call is TRBV11-2, the J call TRBJ2-3, with 9 bases aligning to TRBD1. With V trimmed by 2 bases and J by 8 bases, 5 bases remained unmatched. CDR1 is SGHAT, CDR2 FQNNGV, per germline. This CDR3 region has 14 residues. This CDR3 reads CASSLTGGEGTQYF. In DNA, the CDR3 is TGTGCCAGCAGCTTAACAGGGGGCGAGGGTACGCAGTATTTT.

This chain connects TRBV13 to TRBJ2-5; 7 bases agree with TRBD2. The CDR3 runs 13 residues. Germline loops: CDR1 PRHDT, CDR2 FYEKMQ (reference sequence). The trim removed 6 bases at V and 5 bases at J, leaving 6 bases unmatched. CDR3: CASSWEGLETQYF. The CDR3 region has the DNA TGTGCCAGCAGTTGGGAGGGATTGGAGACCCAGTACTTC.

The V gene is TRBV7-2, the J gene TRBJ1-5, with 7 bases matching TRBD1. The V gene's germline CDR1 is SGHTA and CDR2 FQGNSA. The V gene end was trimmed by 1 base and the J gene end by 7 bases; junction bases not matched to a gene: 4. This CDR3 contains 14 residues. The CDR3 DNA sequence: TGTGCCAGCAGCTTAGAGGGGGCGGGACAGCCCCAGCATTTT. Encoded protein: CASSLEGAGQPQHF.

This chain connects TRBV15 to TRBJ1-4, with 7 nucleotides matching TRBD1. Unmatched junction bases numbered 2, after V lost 0 bases and J lost 7 bases. The CDR3 has 14 residues. Germline-derived CDR1 and CDR2 are LNHNV and YYDKDF (reference sequence). The CDR3 DNA reads as TGTGCCACCAGCAGAGATAGGACAGGTGAAAAACTGTTTTTT. It specifies CATSRDRTGEKLFF.

CDR3 sequence (DNA): TGCGCCAGCAGCCAGACAGGGTCCGGCAAGGAGGGGGATTCACCCCTCCACTTT. Its translation is CASSQTGSGKEGDSPLHF. The chain recombines TRBV4-1 with TRBJ1-6; TRBD1 matches 7 bases. The length of the CDR3 is 18 residues. The V gene end was trimmed by 3 bases and the J gene end by 8 bases; junction bases not matched to a gene: 16. CDR1 is MGHRA and CDR2 is YSYEKL in the germline V gene.

This clone has a handful of counts. The J gene is TRBJ2-1, the V gene TRBV2; 10 nucleotides match TRBD1. The CDR3 runs to 16 residues. The germline CDR1 and CDR2 sequences are SNHLY and FYNNEI. The J segment lost 2 bases and the V segment lost 4 bases, leaving 5 bases of the junction unmatched. The CDR3 region is CASSGPGQGPYNEQFF. As DNA, the CDR3 is TGTGCCAGCAGTGGCCCGGGACAGGGGCCCTACAATGAGCAGTTCTTC.

The rearrangement joins TRBV4-1 to TRBJ1-5, with D possibly TRBD1 on 6 matching bases. V dropped 0 bases and J dropped 7 bases, with 16 bases sitting between them. Germline V gives CDR1 MGHRA, CDR2 YSYEKL. This CDR3 has 16 amino acids. The CDR3: CASSQDRQGWGQPQHF. In DNA, the CDR3 is TGCGCCAGCAGCCAAGATCGTCAGGGGTGGGGGCAGCCCCAGCATTTT.

The chain couples TRBV5-1 to TRBJ2-7; TRBD2 matches at 7 bases. The CDR3 spans 14 residues. Germline CDR1 SGHRS, CDR2 YFSETQ. The V and J ends lost 1 base and 3 bases, in that order; junction bases with no gene match: 4. CDR3 nucleotides: TGCGCCAGCAGCTTGCGCGGGGAGGGCTACGAGCAGTACTTC. This encodes CASSLRGEGYEQYF.

J is TRBJ2-1 and V is TRBV5-1; maybe TRBD2 (5 bases). This CDR3 region has 14 residues. V was trimmed by 6 bases and J by 6 bases, leaving 16 bases between them. The germline V gene encodes CDR1 SGHRS and CDR2 YFSETQ. CDR3 amino acids: CASTSGLFLNEQFF. CDR3 nucleotides: TGCGCCAGCACTTCGGGGTTGTTCCTCAATGAGCAGTTCTTC.

A word on this clone: Other DNA sequences in this specimen translate into the identical CDR3. The chain has TRBV9 and TRBJ2-7; a weak D match, TRBD2 (5 bases). The CDR3 consists of 15 residues. With 0 bases removed from V and 0 bases from J, the gap between germline ends came to 10 bases. Germline CDR1 is SGDLS and CDR2 is YYNGEE. CDR3 residues: CASSVGSGPSYEQYF. CDR3 sequence (DNA): TGTGCCAGCAGCGTAGGCAGCGGCCCCTCCTACGAGCAGTACTTC. Full variable domain (outside the CDR3, taken from reference TRBV9 and TRBJ2-7): DSGVTQTPKHLITATGQRVTLRCSPRSGDLSVYWYQQSLDQGLQFLIQYYNGEERAKGNILERFSAQQFPDLHSELNLSSLELGDSALYFCASSVGSGPSYEQYFGPGTRLTVT.

This chain joins TRBV27 and TRBJ2-7, with D maybe TRBD2 (6 bases). V was cut by 2 bases and J by 1 base, with 12 bases left in between. CDR1 MNHEY and CDR2 SMNVEV come from the germline V gene (reference sequence). This CDR3 is 15 amino acids long. In DNA, the CDR3 is TGTGCCAGCAGTTTACGGGGGAGCATGTCCTACGAGCAGTACTTC. As protein: CASSLRGSMSYEQYF.

V gene TRBV5-1 combines with J gene TRBJ1-1, with 8 bases matching TRBD1. This CDR3 is 17 amino acids long. CDR1 and CDR2 (germline): SGHRS, YFSETQ. Trimming cost V 0 bases and J 3 bases; bases outside gene matches: 10. CDR3 nucleotide sequence: TGCGCCAGCAGCTTGGCCATAACAGGGGGTCGGGACACTGAAGCTTTCTTT. Translation: CASSLAITGGRDTEAFF.

The chain joins TRBV5-1 to TRBJ2-7; 7 bases match TRBD1. CDR1 is SGHRS and CDR2 is YFSETQ in the germline V gene. The V segment lost 3 bases and the J segment 2 bases; nucleotides outside the gene matches: 8. The CDR3 sequence is 15 residues long. The CDR3 loop reads CASSSGQGVTYEQYF. The CDR3 region has the DNA TGCGCCAGCAGCTCGGGGCAGGGGGTAACCTACGAGCAGTACTTC.

The chain couples TRBV15 to TRBJ2-7; tentative D call: TRBD1 (6 bases). Germline CDR1 and CDR2: LNHNV and YYDKDF (reference sequence). This CDR3 region has 16 residues. V was trimmed by 0 bases and J by 2 bases, leaving 14 bases between them. The CDR3 DNA reads TGTGCCACCAGCAGAGATCTCGCAGGGGACCCCTACGAGCAGTACTTC. Translation gives CATSRDLAGDPYEQYF. Complete variable domain (other parts from reference TRBV15 and TRBJ2-7): DAMVIQNPRYQVTQFGKPVTLSCSQTLNHNVMYWYQQKSSQAPKLLFHYYDKDFNNEADTPDNFQSRRPNTSFCFLDIRSPGLGDTAMYLCATSRDLAGDPYEQYFGPGTRLTVT.

As regards this clone: This specimen includes other DNA sequences encoding the same CDR3. CDR3 protein: CASSQAGTGYEQYF. CDR3 sequence (DNA): TGCGCCAGCAGCCAAGCCGGGACAGGCTACGAGCAGTACTTC. The J gene is TRBJ2-7, the V gene TRBV4-1, with 8 nucleotides matching TRBD1. Trimming at V came to 1 base and at J to 3 bases, leaving 2 bases not matched to a gene. The CDR3 extends over 14 amino acids. Per the germline V gene, CDR1 is MGHRA and CDR2 is YSYEKL.

About this clone itself: In the same sample, other DNA sequences code for this CDR3. The chain has TRBV5-1 and TRBJ2-7; TRBD1 aligns across 9 bases. The V gene end was trimmed by 4 bases and the J gene end by 2 bases; junction bases not matched to a gene: 4. Germline CDR1 is SGHRS and CDR2 is YFSETQ. The CDR3 is made up of 14 amino acids. CDR3 protein: CASSLRQGAYEQYF. The CDR3, as DNA: TGCGCCAGCAGCCTTAGACAGGGGGCCTACGAGCAGTACTTC.

This chain links TRBV30 with TRBJ2-2; 10 positions agree with TRBD2. The CDR3 covers 15 residues. J lost 4 bases, V lost 3 bases, and 5 bases had no gene match. CDR1 and CDR2 from the germline V gene are GTSNPN and SVGIG (reference sequence). The DNA of the CDR3 is TGTGCCTGGAGCGAGCGGGAGGGCCCCACCGGGGAGCTGTTTTTT. This gives the protein CAWSEREGPTGELFF.

This CDR3 is CASSESGRIPDTQYF. CDR3 DNA sequence: TGTGCCAGCAGTGAGAGCGGGAGAATTCCAGATACGCAGTATTTT. The chain uses TRBV2 and TRBJ2-3; 8 bases agree with TRBD2. CDR1 and CDR2 (germline): SNHLY, FYNNEI. The trim removed 3 bases at V and 4 bases at J, leaving 6 bases unmatched. This CDR3 region has 15 residues.

This clone has just one count. The chain is built from TRBV25-1 and TRBJ2-2; D unresolved. The CDR3 sequence is 11 residues long. With 8 bases removed from V and 5 bases from J, the gap between germline ends came to 6 bases. The germline gives CDR1 MGHDK, CDR2 SYGVNS. The CDR3, as DNA: TGTGCCAGCGCCGGGACCGGGGAGCTGTTTTTT. It specifies CASAGTGELFF.

This clone occurred once. The chain carries TRBV2 and TRBJ1-6; D remains ambiguous. This CDR3 contains 16 residues. In germline, CDR1 is SNHLY, CDR2 FYNNEI. V was cut by 0 bases and J by 7 bases, with 13 bases left in between. The CDR3 nucleotides read TGTGCCAGCAGTGAAGCGGGCGGCGTGGGGAATTCACCCCTCCACTTT. Protein product: CASSEAGGVGNSPLHF.

V and J are TRBV5-4 and TRBJ1-2, with D hard to call. CDR1 and CDR2 (germline): SGHNT, YYREEE (reference sequence). The CDR3 runs to 13 residues. V was trimmed by 2 bases and J by 10 bases, leaving 15 bases between them. The CDR3 loop is CASSFHPAPDYTF. The CDR3 bases are TGTGCCAGCAGCTTCCATCCAGCCCCTGACTACACCTTC. Full variable domain (rest looked up from reference TRBV5-4 and TRBJ1-2): ETGVTQSPTHLIKTRGQQVTLRCSSQSGHNTVSWYQQALGQGPQFIFQYYREEENGRGNFPPRFSGLQFPNYSSELNVNALELDDSALYLCASSFHPAPDYTFGSGTRLTVV.

The V gene is TRBV10-1, the J gene TRBJ2-1, with 8 bases matching TRBD1. This CDR3 region has 14 residues. Germline values: CDR1 WNHNN, CDR2 SYGVQD (reference sequence). The J segment lost 12 bases and the V segment lost 0 bases, leaving 7 bases of the junction unmatched. The CDR3 loop reads CASSESGDRPMQFF. The DNA for the CDR3 is TGCGCCAGCAGTGAGTCGGGGGACAGGCCTATGCAGTTCTTC.